These 10 T cell receptor beta chains share one sample of origin, sequenced in a study of blood T cell repertoires in COVID-19. Assay: immunoSEQ multiplex PCR; the TCRdb copy retains only in-frame clones and omits some. This table holds around 210,000 clones, 70% to 90% found once. The material sequenced was peripheral blood. The source is a man aged 45 to 65 with COVID-19, enrolled during active disease.

This rearrangement joins TRBV12-2 to TRBJ2-5; the table gives TRBD2 as D, unverified against the DNA. TRBV12-2 is recorded as a pseudogene. The CDR3 has 18 residues. The CDR3 nucleotides are TGTGCAAGTCGCTTAGAGGGTGATAGCGGGAACTCACAAGAGACCCAGTACTTC. It encodes CASRLEGDSGNSQETQYF.

V gene TRBV11-1 combines with J gene TRBJ1-1, with unresolved D. The ends were cut back, 1 base at V and 1 base at J, with 4 bases in the middle. Germline V gene sequence: CDR1 SGHAT, CDR2 FQDESV (reference sequence). This CDR3 has 13 residues. The CDR3 nucleotides are TGTGCCAGCAGCTTAGGGCCGAACACTGAAGCTTTCTTT. Translated, it gives CASSLGPNTEAFF.

This clone was seen a single time. CDR3 region: CASSLVGGGGGNQPQHF. Written as DNA, the CDR3 is TGTGCCAGCAGCTTAGTCGGGGGAGGGGGTGGCAATCAGCCCCAGCATTTT. The chain has TRBV7-8 and TRBJ1-5, with D possibly matching TRBD1 (6 bases). This CDR3 has 17 residues. V was trimmed by 1 base and J by 2 bases, leaving 15 bases between them. Germline values: CDR1 SGHVS, CDR2 FQNEAQ. The full variable domain, its missing parts supplied by reference TRBV7-8 and TRBJ1-5, is GAGVSQSPRYKVAKRGQDVALRCDPISGHVSLFWYQQALGQGPEFLTYFQNEAQLDKSGLPSDRFFAERPEGSVSTLKIQRTQQEDSAVYLCASSLVGGGGGNQPQHFGDGTRLSIL.

This chain links TRBV5-4 with TRBJ2-1, with D unclear. The CDR3 contains 13 residues. Germline CDR1 SGHNT, CDR2 YYREEE (reference sequence). Trimming stripped 0 bases from V and 7 bases from J, with 8 bases between. The CDR3 reads CASSLDLKNEQFF. The CDR3 nucleotides are TGTGCCAGCAGCTTGGACTTGAAGAATGAGCAGTTCTTC.

This chain uses TRBV5-1 with TRBJ2-7; D is perhaps TRBD1 (7 bases). The CDR3 consists of 15 residues. The germline V gene has CDR1 SGHRS and CDR2 YFSETQ. V dropped 4 bases and J dropped 4 bases, with 18 bases sitting between them. CDR3 sequence: CASSPPGGGAYEQYF. In nucleotides, the CDR3 is TGCGCCAGCAGCCCCCCTGGAGGGGGCGCATACGAGCAGTACTTC. The full variable domain, its missing parts supplied by reference TRBV5-1 and TRBJ2-7, is KAGVTQTPRYLIKTRGQQVTLSCSPISGHRSVSWYQQTPGQGLQFLFEYFSETQRNKGNFPGRFSGRQFSNSRSEMNVSTLELGDSALYLCASSPPGGGAYEQYFGPGTRLTVT.

The genes are TRBV12-3 or TRBV12-4 and TRBJ1-1; 7 nucleotides match TRBD1. The length of the CDR3 is 13 residues. The V and J ends lost 7 bases and 7 bases, in that order; junction bases with no gene match: 9. Here the CDR3 DNA reads TGTGCCAGCAACCCTCCGGGACAGCGTGAAGCTTTCTTT. It yields the protein CASNPPGQREAFF.

The genes are TRBV6-6 and TRBJ1-5, with D maybe TRBD1 (5 bases). V lost 5 bases to trimming and J lost 7 bases, with 9 bases between them. From germline, CDR1 is MNHNY and CDR2 SVGAGI (reference sequence). The CDR3 totals 12 residues. In DNA form, the CDR3 reads TGTGCCAGCAGTATCGACAGCCAGCCCCAGCATTTT. Translation gives CASSIDSQPQHF.

This chain links TRBV4-3 with TRBJ1-6; 7 bases are a match to TRBD1. Germline V gives CDR1 LGHNA, CDR2 YSLEER. The CDR3 sequence is 15 residues long. V trimming: 0 bases; J trimming: 10 bases; junction bases outside the gene matches: 6. CDR3 sequence (DNA): TGCGCCAGCAGCCAAGAGCGGAGGGGGCGCTCACCCCTCCACTTT. Translating it yields CASSQERRGRSPLHF.

The chain couples TRBV6-6 to TRBJ1-3, with D possibly matching TRBD1 (5 bases). The germline V and J ends were trimmed by 7 bases and 4 bases, with 14 bases remaining between them. This CDR3 contains 14 residues. In germline, CDR1 is MNHNY, CDR2 SVGAGI (reference sequence). The CDR3 sequence is CASISDILGNTIYF. The CDR3 DNA follows: TGTGCCAGCATATCGGACATTTTGGGAAACACCATATATTTT.

This clone has more than one count but fewer than ten. The chain employs TRBV18 and TRBJ2-7; D possibly corresponds to TRBD1 (6 bases). This CDR3 contains 14 residues. V was clipped by 3 bases and J by 4 bases, with 13 bases between them. Looked up from germline, CDR1 is KGHSH and CDR2 is LQKENI. CDR3: CASSPIQGEYEQYF. The CDR3 coding sequence is TGTGCCAGCTCACCTATACAGGGCGAGTACGAGCAGTACTTC. The whole variable domain, filled in from reference TRBV18 and TRBJ2-7, reads NAGVMQNPRHLVRRRGQEARLRCSPMKGHSHVYWYRQLPEEGLKFMVYLQKENIIDESGMPKERFSAEFPKEGPSILRIQQVVRGDSAAYFCASSPIQGEYEQYFGPGTRLTVT.